These 18 T cell receptor beta chains were all obtained from the same sample, sequenced in a study of beta chain features in type 1 diabetes. TCRB transcripts that were expressed got sequenced, as all of the isolated RNA had been reverse transcribed. Assay used: immunoSEQ multiplex PCR; TCRdb lists only in-frame clones, some missing. In the table there are some 150,000 clones, around an eighth of which are singletons. Points from the study as a whole: Shorter TCRB CDR3s, moderately but significantly so, were found in Type 1 diabetes patients in all four CD4+ subsets.

These receptors' antigens are unknown. The specimen was central memory CD4+ T cells from blood. These receptors originate from a man aged 18 to 30 with type 1 diabetes.

This clone has only a few counts. The chain links TRBV7-2 to TRBJ1-1; 9 nucleotides line up with TRBD1. CDR1 and CDR2 from the germline V gene are SGHTA and FQGNSA. V trimming: 9 bases; J trimming: 9 bases; junction bases outside the gene matches: 17. This CDR3 is 15 amino acids long. The CDR3 loop is CASTGGAGSKGKAFF. The CDR3 DNA reads as TGTGCCAGTACAGGGGGCGCGGGGTCGAAAGGTAAAGCTTTCTTT. Drawing the rest from reference TRBV7-2 and TRBJ1-1, the complete variable domain is GAGVSQSPSNKVTEKGKDVELRCDPISGHTALYWYRQSLGQGLEFLIYFQGNSAPDKSGLPSDRFSAERTGGSVSTLTIQRTQQEDSAVYLCASTGGAGSKGKAFFGQGTRLTVV.

This clone came up many times. V is TRBV30 and J is TRBJ1-2, with D uncertain. The V gene's germline CDR1 is GTSNPN and CDR2 SVGIG (reference sequence). Trimming took 0 bases from V and 6 from J, leaving 8 bases between them. This CDR3 contains 12 residues. The CDR3: CAWSVTRDGYTF. CDR3 nucleotide sequence: TGTGCCTGGAGTGTTACCCGGGATGGCTACACCTTC.

This clone has ten or more counts. This sequence joins TRBV28 and TRBJ2-7; TRBD2 aligns across 13 bases. Losses at the gene ends were 5 bases for V and 6 bases for J; bases not matched to a gene: 10. From germline, CDR1 is MDHEN and CDR2 SYDVKM. The CDR3 loop spans 16 amino acids. The CDR3 spells CASSTTSGGARGEQYF. In DNA, the CDR3 is TGTGCCAGCAGTACCACTAGCGGGGGGGCCAGAGGCGAGCAGTACTTC.

The rearrangement uses TRBV29-1 and TRBJ1-1, with D hard to call. The V end was cut by 0 bases, the J end by 8 bases, with 7 bases between. The CDR3 is 11 amino acids. From germline, CDR1 is SQVTM and CDR2 ANQGSEA. CDR3 region: CSVEESSEAFF. The CDR3 coding sequence is TGCAGCGTTGAAGAGTCGTCGGAAGCTTTCTTT.

The chain recombines TRBV27 with TRBJ1-1; 7 bases agree with TRBD1. Trimming at V came to 5 bases and at J to 7 bases, leaving 13 bases not matched to a gene. CDR3 size: 15 residues. Germline lookup yields CDR1 MNHEY and CDR2 SMNVEV (reference sequence). The CDR3 DNA sequence: TGTGCCAGCAGTCCACTCCACACAGGGGCCATTGAAGCTTTCTTT. It encodes CASSPLHTGAIEAFF.

The CDR3 nucleotides are TGTGCCAGCAGCCCGGAGGCGGATACGCAGTATTTT. Encoded protein: CASSPEADTQYF. This chain connects TRBV7-9 to TRBJ2-3, with D tentatively TRBD2 (5 bases). This CDR3 contains 12 residues. Germline CDR1 reads SEHNR; CDR2 reads FQNEAQ (reference sequence). V lost 5 bases and J 6 bases, leaving 9 bases between the germline ends.

For the CDR3, the DNA is TGTGCCAGCAGCGTAGAAGGAGGGGGGACAGGTGGATCACCCCTCCACTTT. Its translation: CASSVEGGGTGGSPLHF. The chain combines TRBV9 with TRBJ1-6; TRBD1 aligns across 8 bases. Germline V gene sequence: CDR1 SGDLS, CDR2 YYNGEE. The CDR3 runs to 17 residues. V lost 0 bases to trimming and J lost 10 bases; unmatched junction nucleotides: 12.

This chain connects TRBV6-6 to TRBJ2-7; 9 bases agree with TRBD1. With 7 bases clipped from V and 2 bases from J, the junction kept 9 bases outside the gene matches. Germline V gene lookup returns CDR1 MNHNY and CDR2 SVGAGI (reference sequence). The CDR3 extends over 15 amino acids. The CDR3 protein is CASTKSGQGTYEQYF. The CDR3 nucleotides are TGTGCCAGCACTAAATCGGGACAGGGAACCTACGAGCAGTACTTC.

The chain recombines TRBV6-6 with TRBJ2-5; D is possibly TRBD2 (6 bases). V was trimmed by 7 bases and J by 7 bases, leaving 22 bases between them. The CDR3 is 15 residues long. The germline CDR1 and CDR2 sequences are MNHNY and SVGAGI (reference sequence). The CDR3 loop is CASTGYSGLPGTQYF. Here the CDR3 DNA reads TGTGCCAGCACCGGATACTCGGGACTCCCTGGGACCCAGTACTTC.

CDR3: CASSPLDLKMPPLHF. The CDR3 DNA is TGTGCCAGCAGCCCCCTAGACTTAAAGATGCCACCCCTCCACTTT. The chain combines TRBV7-9 with TRBJ1-6; D is undetermined. Trimming shortened V by 5 bases and J by 11 bases, and 19 bases separated the two germline ends. The CDR3 has 15 amino acids. Germline V gene sequence: CDR1 SEHNR, CDR2 FQNEAQ (reference sequence). The variable domain in full, completed from reference TRBV7-9 and TRBJ1-6, reads DTGVSQNPRHKITKRGQNVTFRCDPISEHNRLYWYRQTLGQGPEFLTYFQNEAQLEKSRLLSDRFSAERPKGSFSTLEIQRTEQGDSAMYLCASSPLDLKMPPLHFGNGTRLTVT.

This chain joins TRBV5-6 and TRBJ2-1; 7 bases map to TRBD2. There are 16 residues in the CDR3. Trimming cost V 0 bases and J 2 bases; bases outside gene matches: 5. Germline loops: CDR1 SGHDT, CDR2 YYEEEE. Here the CDR3 DNA reads TGTGCCAGCAGCTTGGGGCTAGCGGACACCTACAATGAGCAGTTCTTC. It yields the protein CASSLGLADTYNEQFF.

The chain couples TRBV6-5 to TRBJ1-1; 7 bases are shared with TRBD1. The germline CDR1 and CDR2 sequences are MNHEY and SVGAGI. The V gene end was trimmed by 6 bases and the J gene end by 3 bases; junction bases not matched to a gene: 7. The CDR3 loop spans 14 amino acids. CDR3 residues: CASRSPQGHTEAFF. CDR3 sequence (DNA): TGTGCCAGCAGGAGCCCACAGGGGCACACTGAAGCTTTCTTT.

This clone occurred a few times. Distinct nucleotide sequences in the sample also encode this CDR3. The chain uses TRBV4-1 and TRBJ2-1; perhaps TRBD1 as D (6 bases). Germline CDR1 is MGHRA and CDR2 is YSYEKL. The CDR3 is 16 residues long. V was shortened by 1 base and J by 3 bases, with 13 bases between the two germline ends. CDR3 sequence reads: CASSQGAGESYNEQFF. In DNA form, the CDR3 reads TGCGCCAGCAGCCAAGGGGCAGGGGAGAGCTACAATGAGCAGTTCTTC.

The chain recombines TRBV7-2 with TRBJ2-7, with a tentative D call TRBD2 (6 bases). This CDR3 comprises 15 residues. V lost 5 bases to trimming and J lost 4 bases, with 18 bases between them. The germline V gene encodes CDR1 SGHTA and CDR2 FQGNSA. As DNA, the CDR3 is TGTGCCAGCAGCCCGTCTAGCGCAGCCCAATACGAGCAGTACTTC. This sequence encodes CASSPSSAAQYEQYF.

This clone occurred a few times. The chain recombines TRBV9 with TRBJ1-4; TRBD1 agrees at 10 bases. V was clipped by 0 bases and J by 7 bases; unmatched bases: 3. Germline CDR1 is SGDLS and CDR2 is YYNGEE. The CDR3 loop spans 15 amino acids. As DNA, the CDR3 is TGTGCCAGCAGCGTAGGAGGGACAGGGGTTGAAAAACTGTTTTTT. Amino acids: CASSVGGTGVEKLFF. The variable domain in full, with the rest retrieved from reference TRBV9 and TRBJ1-4, is DSGVTQTPKHLITATGQRVTLRCSPRSGDLSVYWYQQSLDQGLQFLIQYYNGEERAKGNILERFSAQQFPDLHSELNLSSLELGDSALYFCASSVGGTGVEKLFFGSGTQLSVL.

The J gene is TRBJ1-1, the V gene TRBV23-1; D not certain. TRBV23-1 is assigned to the ORF class and has an uncertain function. Trimming shortened V by 4 bases and J by 5 bases, and 11 bases separated the two germline ends. The CDR3 contains 13 residues. The CDR3 sequence is CASSPSRRTEAFF. Here the CDR3 DNA reads TGCGCCAGCAGTCCATCCCGTAGAACTGAAGCTTTCTTT.

The sample holds a few counts of this clone. This chain joins TRBV28 and TRBJ2-3; D may be TRBD2 (7 bases). The CDR3 extends over 14 amino acids. V was clipped by 6 bases and J by 6 bases, with 16 bases between them. Per the germline V gene, CDR1 is MDHEN and CDR2 is SYDVKM. CDR3 protein: CASRRGGATDTQYF. DNA of the CDR3: TGTGCCAGCAGACGTGGGGGGGCAACGGATACGCAGTATTTT. Full variable domain (rest looked up from reference TRBV28 and TRBJ2-3): DVKVTQSSRYLVKRTGEKVFLECVQDMDHENMFWYRQDPGLGLRLIYFSYDVKMKEKGDIPEGYSVSREKKERFSLILESASTNQTSMYLCASRRGGATDTQYFGPGTRLTVL.

The chain carries TRBV7-9 and TRBJ2-7, with 9 bases that match TRBD1. The CDR3 totals 14 residues. Trimming cost V 2 bases and J 7 bases; bases outside gene matches: 6. From germline, CDR1 is SEHNR and CDR2 FQNEAQ (reference sequence). The CDR3 reads CASSLSTGGREQYF. The CDR3, as DNA: TGTGCCAGCAGCTTAAGTACAGGGGGCCGGGAGCAGTACTTC.